This T cell receptor beta chain is from a study of shared clonotypes between healthy human individuals. Study details: CD4 naive and memory got three plates each, CD8 naive two, CD8 memory one.

Concerning this clone: The antigen is unknown.

TCRdb's copy holds only in-frame clones and misses some; the assay was immunoSEQ multiplex PCR. The table shows fewer than 400,000 clones, with roughly 70% occurring only once. Study findings and constraints: Generation probability values for non-shared clonotypes were lower than those for clonotypes shared by all four donors.

Germline CDR1 reads KGHSH; CDR2 reads LQKENI. Trimming took 6 bases from V and 5 from J; bases not matched to a gene: 11. The CDR3 consists of 15 residues. Splitting the CD4+ cells yielded a CD45RA+ naive subset and a CD45RA-negative memory subset. The chain carries TRBV18 and TRBJ2-7; TRBD1 matches at 9 bases. The receptor's source is a man aged 25-40 years in good health. Material: memory CD4+ T cells sorted from blood. Subset indicated: CD45RA-negative fraction. The CDR3 DNA follows: TGTGCCAGCTCCCCCAGGGACAGGGTAGGGCACGAGCAGTACTTC. Protein: CASSPRDRVGHEQYF.